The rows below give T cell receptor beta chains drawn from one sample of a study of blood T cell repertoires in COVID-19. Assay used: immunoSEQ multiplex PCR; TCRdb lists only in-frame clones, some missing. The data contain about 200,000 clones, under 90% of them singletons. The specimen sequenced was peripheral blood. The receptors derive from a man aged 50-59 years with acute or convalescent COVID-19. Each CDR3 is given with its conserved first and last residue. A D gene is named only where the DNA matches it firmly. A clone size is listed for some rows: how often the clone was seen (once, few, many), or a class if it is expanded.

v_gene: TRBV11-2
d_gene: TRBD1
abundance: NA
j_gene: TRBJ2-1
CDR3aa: CASSLTGQNYNEQFF
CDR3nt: TGTGCCAGCAGCTTAACGGGACAGAACTACAATGAGCAGTTCTTC

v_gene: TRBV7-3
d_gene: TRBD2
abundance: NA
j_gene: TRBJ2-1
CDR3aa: CASSASGGYNEQFF
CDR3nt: TGTGCCAGCAGCGCTAGCGGGGGCTACAATGAGCAGTTCTTC

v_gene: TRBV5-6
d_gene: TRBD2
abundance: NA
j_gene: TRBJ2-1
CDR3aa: CASSPSPSGEYNEQFF
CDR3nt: TGTGCCAGCAGCCCGTCGCCTAGCGGGGAGTACAATGAGCAGTTCTTC

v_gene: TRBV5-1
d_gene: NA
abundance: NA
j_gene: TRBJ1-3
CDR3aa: CASSPVGDSGNTIYF
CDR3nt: TGCGCCAGCAGCCCGGTCGGGGACTCTGGAAACACCATATATTTT

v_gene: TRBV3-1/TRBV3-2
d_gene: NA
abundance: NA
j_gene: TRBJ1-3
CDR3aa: CASSSYSGNTIYF
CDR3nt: TGTGCCAGCAGCTCCTACTCTGGAAACACCATATATTTT

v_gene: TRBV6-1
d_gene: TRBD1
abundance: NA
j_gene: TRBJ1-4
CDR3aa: CASSPGQGREKLFF
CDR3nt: TGTGCCAGCAGTCCGGGACAGGGAAGAGAAAAACTGTTTTTT

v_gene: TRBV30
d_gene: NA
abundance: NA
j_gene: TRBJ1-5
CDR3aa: CAATTGPHSNQPQHF
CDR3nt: TGTGCCGCGACGACAGGACCTCATAGCAATCAGCCCCAGCATTTT

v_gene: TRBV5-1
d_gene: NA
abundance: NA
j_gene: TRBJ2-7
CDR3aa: CASSLLQDAYEQYF
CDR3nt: TGCGCCAGCAGCTTGCTTCAGGATGCCTACGAGCAGTACTTC

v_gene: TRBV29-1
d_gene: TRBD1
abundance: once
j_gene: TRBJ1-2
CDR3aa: CSVEDRTGVWYGYTF
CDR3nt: TGCAGCGTTGAAGACCGGACAGGGGTATGGTATGGCTACACCTTC

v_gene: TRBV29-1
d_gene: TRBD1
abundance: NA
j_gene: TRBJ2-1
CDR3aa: CSSGRTGNEQFF
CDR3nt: TGCAGCTCCGGGCGGACAGGGAATGAGCAGTTCTTC

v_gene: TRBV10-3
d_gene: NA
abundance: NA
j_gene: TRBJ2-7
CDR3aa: CAISDRQTYEQYF
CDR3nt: TGTGCCATCAGTGATAGACAGACCTACGAGCAGTACTTC

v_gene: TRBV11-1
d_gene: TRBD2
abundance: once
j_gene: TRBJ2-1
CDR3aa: CASSLYQRGYNEQFF
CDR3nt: TGTGCCAGCAGCTTATACCAGCGGGGCTACAATGAGCAGTTCTTC

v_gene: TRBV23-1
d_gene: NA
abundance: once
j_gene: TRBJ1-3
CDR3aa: CASSSPFGQPVSGNTIYF
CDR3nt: TGCGCCAGCAGTTCCCCATTCGGACAGCCCGTCTCTGGAAACACCATATATTTT

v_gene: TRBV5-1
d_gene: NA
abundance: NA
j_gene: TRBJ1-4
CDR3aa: CASSLSTGNEKLFF
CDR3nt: TGCGCCAGCAGCTTGAGTACCGGGAATGAAAAACTGTTTTTT

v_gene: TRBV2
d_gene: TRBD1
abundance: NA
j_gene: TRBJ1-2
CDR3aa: CATTGGPGYTF
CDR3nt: TGTGCCACAACAGGGGGGCCTGGCTACACCTTC

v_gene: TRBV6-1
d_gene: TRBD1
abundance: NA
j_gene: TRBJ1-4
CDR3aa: CASSEALVGTGVGKLFF
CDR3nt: TGTGCCAGCAGTGAAGCGCTGGTAGGGACAGGAGTCGGAAAACTGTTTTTT

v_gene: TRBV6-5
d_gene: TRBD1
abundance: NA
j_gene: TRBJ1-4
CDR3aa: CASVGQGKRDEKLFF
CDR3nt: TGTGCCAGCGTCGGACAGGGTAAAAGAGATGAAAAACTGTTTTTT

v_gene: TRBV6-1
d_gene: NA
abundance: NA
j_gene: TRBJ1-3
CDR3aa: CASSDSLLSSYGNTIYF
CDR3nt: TGTGCCAGCAGTGACAGTCTCCTTTCATCGTACGGAAACACCATATATTTT

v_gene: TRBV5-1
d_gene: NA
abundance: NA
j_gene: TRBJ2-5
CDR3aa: CASSLSLYQETQYF
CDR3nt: TGCGCCAGCAGCCTTAGTTTGTACCAAGAGACCCAGTACTTC

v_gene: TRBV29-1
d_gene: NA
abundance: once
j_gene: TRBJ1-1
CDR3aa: CTFRANTEAFF
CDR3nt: TGCACCTTCAGGGCGAACACTGAAGCTTTCTTT

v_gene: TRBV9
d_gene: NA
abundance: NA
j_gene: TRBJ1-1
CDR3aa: CASSLQGTEAFF
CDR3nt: TGTGCCAGCAGCCTTCAGGGCACTGAAGCTTTCTTT

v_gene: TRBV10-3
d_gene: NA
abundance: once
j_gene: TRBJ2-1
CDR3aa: CAISESGRDEQFF
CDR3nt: TGTGCCATCAGTGAGTCGGGCAGGGATGAGCAGTTCTTC

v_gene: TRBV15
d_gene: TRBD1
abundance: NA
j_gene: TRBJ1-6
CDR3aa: CATSKLTGGISPLHF
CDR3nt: TGTGCCACCAGCAAACTGACAGGGGGTATTTCACCCCTCCACTTT

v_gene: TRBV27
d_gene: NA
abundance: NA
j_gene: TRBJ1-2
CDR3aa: CATSPGGQRGYTF
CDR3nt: TGTGCCACCTCGCCGGGTGGTCAGCGGGGCTACACCTTC

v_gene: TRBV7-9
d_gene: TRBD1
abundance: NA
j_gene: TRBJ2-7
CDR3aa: CASSLVGTGGAGGQYF
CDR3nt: TGTGCCAGCAGCTTGGTCGGGACAGGGGGCGCTGGGGGGCAGTACTTC

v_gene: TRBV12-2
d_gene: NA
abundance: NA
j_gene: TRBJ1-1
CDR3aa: CASRLESRTEAFF
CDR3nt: TGTGCAAGTCGCTTAGAGAGCCGGACTGAAGCTTTCTTT

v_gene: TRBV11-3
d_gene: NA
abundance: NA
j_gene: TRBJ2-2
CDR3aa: CASSLTGTNTGELFF
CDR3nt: TGTGCCAGCAGCTTGACGGGGACGAACACCGGGGAGCTGTTTTTT

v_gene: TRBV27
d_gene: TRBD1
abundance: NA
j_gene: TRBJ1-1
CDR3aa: CASCERQGITEAFF
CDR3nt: TGTGCCAGCTGCGAACGACAGGGGATCACTGAAGCTTTCTTT

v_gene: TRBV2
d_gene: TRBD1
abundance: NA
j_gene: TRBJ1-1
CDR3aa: CASSAQSTGAGTEAFF
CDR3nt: TGTGCCAGCAGTGCCCAATCGACAGGGGCGGGCACTGAAGCTTTCTTT

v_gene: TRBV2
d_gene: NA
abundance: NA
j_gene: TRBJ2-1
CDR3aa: CASSEDRGSYNEQFF
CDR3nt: TGTGCCAGCAGTGAAGACCGCGGCTCCTACAATGAGCAGTTCTTC

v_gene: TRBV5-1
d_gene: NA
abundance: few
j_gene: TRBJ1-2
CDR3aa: CASSLAPGANYGYTF
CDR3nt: TGCGCCAGCAGCTTGGCGCCAGGGGCGAACTATGGCTACACCTTC

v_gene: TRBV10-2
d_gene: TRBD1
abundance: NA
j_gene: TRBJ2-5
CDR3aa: CASSEQGARGTQYF
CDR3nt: TGCGCCAGCAGTGAACAGGGGGCGCGGGGGACCCAGTACTTC

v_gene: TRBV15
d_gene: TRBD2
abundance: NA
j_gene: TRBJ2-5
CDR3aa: CATSTYSGGARETQYF
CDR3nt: TGTGCCACCAGCACTTATAGCGGGGGGGCCAGGGAGACCCAGTACTTC

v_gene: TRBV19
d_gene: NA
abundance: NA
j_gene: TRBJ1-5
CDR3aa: CASSSQRSRGQPQHF
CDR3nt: TGTGCCAGTAGTTCCCAGCGGAGTCGGGGACAGCCCCAGCATTTT

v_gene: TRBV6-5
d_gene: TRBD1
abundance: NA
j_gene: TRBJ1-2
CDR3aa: CASSYKRQGVPNGYTF
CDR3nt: TGTGCCAGCAGTTACAAGAGACAGGGGGTTCCTAATGGCTACACCTTC

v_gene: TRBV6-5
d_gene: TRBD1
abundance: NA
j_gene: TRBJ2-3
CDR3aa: CASSLRQGRTDTQYF
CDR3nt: TGTGCCAGCAGTCTAAGACAGGGCCGCACAGATACGCAGTATTTT

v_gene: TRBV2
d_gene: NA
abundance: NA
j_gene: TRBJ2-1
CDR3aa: CASSDHRDNPLGSSNEQFF
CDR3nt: TGTGCCAGCAGTGACCACCGGGACAATCCACTGGGTTCTTCCAATGAGCAGTTCTTC

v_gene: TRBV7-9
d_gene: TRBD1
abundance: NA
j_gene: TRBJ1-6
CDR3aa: CASSTRDRRGSPLHF
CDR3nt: TGTGCCAGCAGCACCCGGGACAGAAGGGGTTCACCCCTCCACTTT

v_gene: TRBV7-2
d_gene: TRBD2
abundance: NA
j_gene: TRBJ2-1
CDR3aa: CASSLGVAGGNEQFF
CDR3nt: TGTGCCAGCAGCTTAGGAGTAGCGGGGGGGAATGAGCAGTTCTTC

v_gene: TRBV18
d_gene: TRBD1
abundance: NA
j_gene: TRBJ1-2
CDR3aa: CASSPTTGQGGYGYTF
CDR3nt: TGTGCCAGCTCACCAACCACTGGACAGGGAGGGTATGGCTACACCTTC

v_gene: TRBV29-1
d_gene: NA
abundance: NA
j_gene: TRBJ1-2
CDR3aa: CSADRNYGYTF
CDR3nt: TGCAGCGCCGACAGAAACTATGGCTACACCTTC

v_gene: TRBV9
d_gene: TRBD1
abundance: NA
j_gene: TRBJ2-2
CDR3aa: CASSVGTGAATGELFF
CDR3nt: TGTGCCAGCAGCGTAGGTACAGGGGCTGCCACCGGGGAGCTGTTTTTT